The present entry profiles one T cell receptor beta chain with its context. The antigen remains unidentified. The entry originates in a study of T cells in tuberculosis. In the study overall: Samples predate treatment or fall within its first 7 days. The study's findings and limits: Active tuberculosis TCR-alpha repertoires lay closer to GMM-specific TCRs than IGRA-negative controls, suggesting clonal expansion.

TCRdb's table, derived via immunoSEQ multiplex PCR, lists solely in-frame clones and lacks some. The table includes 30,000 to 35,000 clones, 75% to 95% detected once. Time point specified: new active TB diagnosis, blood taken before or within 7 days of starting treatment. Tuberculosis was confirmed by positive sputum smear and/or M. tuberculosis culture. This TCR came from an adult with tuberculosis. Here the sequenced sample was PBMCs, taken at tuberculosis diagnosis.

In nucleotides, the CDR3 is TGTGCCAGCAGCCTCCCGGGACTGGAATACGAGCAGTACTTC. Amino acid sequence: CASSLPGLEYEQYF. The chain links TRBV5-5 to TRBJ2-7; D may be TRBD2 (6 bases). CDR3 length equals 14 residues. Germline V gene sequence: CDR1 SGHKS, CDR2 YYEKEE (reference sequence). With 4 bases removed from V and 4 bases from J, the gap between germline ends came to 15 bases.